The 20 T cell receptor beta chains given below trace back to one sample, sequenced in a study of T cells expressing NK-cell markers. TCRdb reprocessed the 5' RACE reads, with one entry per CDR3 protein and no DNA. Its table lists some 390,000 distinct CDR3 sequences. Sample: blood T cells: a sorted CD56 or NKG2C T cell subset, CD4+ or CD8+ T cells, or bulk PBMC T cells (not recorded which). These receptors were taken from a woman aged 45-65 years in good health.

The CDR3 here is CASSLAGLAGGSDRNEQFF. The genes are TRBV5-1 and TRBJ2-1; TCRdb's D call of TRBD2 is untestable without DNA. This CDR3 contains 19 residues. The V gene's germline CDR1 is SGHRS and CDR2 YFSETQ.

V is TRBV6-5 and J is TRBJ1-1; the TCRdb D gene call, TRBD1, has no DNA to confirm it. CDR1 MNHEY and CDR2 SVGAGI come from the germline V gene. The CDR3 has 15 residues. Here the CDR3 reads CASSYWGQQNTEAFF.

The CDR3 spells CASALGATAEAFF. The chain carries TRBV12-5 and TRBJ1-1; TCRdb picks TRBD1, but there is no DNA to check that call. Germline CDR1 reads LGHNT; CDR2 reads FRNRAP. The CDR3 has 13 amino acids. Complete variable domain (other parts from reference TRBV12-5 and TRBJ1-1): DARVTQTPRHKVTEMGQEVTMRCQPILGHNTVFWYRQTMMQGLELLAYFRNRAPLDDSGMPKDRFSAEMPDATLATLKIQPSEPRDSAVYFCASALGATAEAFFGQGTRLTVV.

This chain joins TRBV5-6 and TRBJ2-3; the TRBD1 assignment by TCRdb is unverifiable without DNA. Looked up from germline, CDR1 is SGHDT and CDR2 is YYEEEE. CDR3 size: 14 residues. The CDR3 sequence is CASITSGTGDTQYF. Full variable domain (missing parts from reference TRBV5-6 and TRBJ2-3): DAGVTQSPTHLIKTRGQQVTLRCSPKSGHDTVSWYQQALGQGPQFIFQYYEEEERQRGNFPDRFSGHQFPNYSSELNVNALLLGDSALYLCASITSGTGDTQYFGPGTRLTVL.

CDR3: CASSAGLAGSGEQFF. The V gene is TRBV10-2, the J gene TRBJ2-1; TCRdb gives TRBD2 as the D gene, but with no DNA this cannot be confirmed. The CDR3 totals 15 residues. The germline V gene encodes CDR1 WSHSY and CDR2 SAAADI.

CDR3 loop: CASGLVHRGLEQFF. The rearrangement uses TRBV12-5 and TRBJ2-1; the D gene TCRdb calls, TRBD2, cannot be checked with no DNA. CDR1 is LGHNT and CDR2 is FRNRAP in the germline V gene. The CDR3 spans 14 residues. The full variable domain, its missing parts supplied by reference TRBV12-5 and TRBJ2-1, is DARVTQTPRHKVTEMGQEVTMRCQPILGHNTVFWYRQTMMQGLELLAYFRNRAPLDDSGMPKDRFSAEMPDATLATLKIQPSEPRDSAVYFCASGLVHRGLEQFFGPGTRLTVL.

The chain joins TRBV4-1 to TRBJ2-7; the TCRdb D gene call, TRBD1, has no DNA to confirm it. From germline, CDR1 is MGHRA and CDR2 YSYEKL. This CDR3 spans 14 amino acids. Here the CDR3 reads CASSQGAVAYEQYF.

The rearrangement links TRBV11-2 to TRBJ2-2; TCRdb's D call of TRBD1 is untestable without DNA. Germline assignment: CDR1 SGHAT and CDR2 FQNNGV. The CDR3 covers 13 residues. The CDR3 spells CASSPQRGGELFF.

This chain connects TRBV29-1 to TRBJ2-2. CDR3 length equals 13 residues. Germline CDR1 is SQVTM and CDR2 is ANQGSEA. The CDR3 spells CSVGRSNTGELFF.

CDR3: CASSPARLNAYEQYF. The V gene is TRBV13, the J gene TRBJ2-7; no DNA is available, so the TRBD2 call from TCRdb remains unchecked. CDR3 length: 15 amino acids. Germline CDR1 reads PRHDT; CDR2 reads FYEKMQ (reference sequence).

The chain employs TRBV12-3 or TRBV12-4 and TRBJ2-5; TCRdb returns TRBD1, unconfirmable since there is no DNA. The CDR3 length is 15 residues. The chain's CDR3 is CASSPRDRGPETQYF.

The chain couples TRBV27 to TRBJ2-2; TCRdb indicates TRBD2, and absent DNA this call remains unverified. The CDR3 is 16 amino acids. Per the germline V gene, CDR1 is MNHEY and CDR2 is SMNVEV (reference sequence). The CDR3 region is CASSLRLAPNTGELFF.

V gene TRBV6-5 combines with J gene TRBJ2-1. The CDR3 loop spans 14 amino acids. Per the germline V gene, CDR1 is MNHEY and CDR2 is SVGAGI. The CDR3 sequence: CASSYSPAINEQFF.

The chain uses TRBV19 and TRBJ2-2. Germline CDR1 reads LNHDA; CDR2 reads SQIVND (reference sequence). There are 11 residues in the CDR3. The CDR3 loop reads CASSMNGELFF.

Here the CDR3 reads CAISEGREDTQYF. The V and J genes are TRBV10-3 and TRBJ2-3. Germline assignment: CDR1 ENHRY and CDR2 SYGVKD. CDR3 length: 13 residues.

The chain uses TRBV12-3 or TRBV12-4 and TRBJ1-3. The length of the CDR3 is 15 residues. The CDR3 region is CASSLTGSSGNTIYF.

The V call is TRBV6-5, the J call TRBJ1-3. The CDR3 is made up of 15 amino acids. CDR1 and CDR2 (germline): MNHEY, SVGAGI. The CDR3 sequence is CASSSEVGFGNTIYF.

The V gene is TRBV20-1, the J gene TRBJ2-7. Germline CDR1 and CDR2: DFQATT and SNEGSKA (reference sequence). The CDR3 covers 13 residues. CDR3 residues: CSARATVGYEQYF.

This CDR3 reads CASSLEALLAGSYNEQFF. V gene TRBV7-9 combines with J gene TRBJ2-1; TCRdb's D gene call, TRBD2, goes unchecked for lack of DNA. The CDR3 spans 18 residues. The germline V gene has CDR1 SEHNR and CDR2 FQNEAQ (reference sequence).

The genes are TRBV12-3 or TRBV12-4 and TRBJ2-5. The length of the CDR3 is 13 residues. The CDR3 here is CASFRGVQETQYF.